This is a list of T cell receptor beta chains from one sample in a study of blood T cell repertoires in COVID-19. Profiled with immunoSEQ multiplex PCR; TCRdb holds only in-frame clones, not every one. The repertoire includes approximately 120,000 clones, roughly 82% of them detected once, and approximately 7.9% sits in the top ten. Sequencing was done on a sample of peripheral blood. These receptors were obtained from an elderly woman with active or convalescent COVID-19. Each CDR3 is given with its conserved first and last residue. The D gene is left open where the match is weak. Rows give clone size only sometimes, using once, few, many, or a class for an expanded clone.

D: TRBD2; size: -; V: TRBV3-1/TRBV3-2; J: TRBJ2-5; DNA: TGTGCCAGCAGCCAAAACGTCCTAGCGGAAGAGACCCAGTACTTC; CDR3: CASSQNVLAEETQYF
D: TRBD1; size: -; V: TRBV18; J: TRBJ1-1; DNA: TGTGCCAGCACCGGGACAGTTAAGAACACTGAAGCTTTCTTT; CDR3: CASTGTVKNTEAFF
D: TRBD1; size: -; V: TRBV11-2; J: TRBJ1-4; DNA: TGTGCCAGCAGCTTGGGACAGTCTAATGAAAAACTGTTTTTT; CDR3: CASSLGQSNEKLFF
D: -; size: -; V: TRBV27; J: TRBJ2-3; DNA: TGTGCCAGCAGTTTATCTGGGGGGAGAGAGGGTACGCAGTATTTT; CDR3: CASSLSGGREGTQYF
D: TRBD2; size: -; V: TRBV19; J: TRBJ2-3; DNA: TGTGCCAGTAGCAATGGACCGGGACTAGCTTTAGATACGCAGTATTTT; CDR3: CASSNGPGLALDTQYF
D: TRBD1; size: -; V: TRBV19; J: TRBJ1-2; DNA: TGTGCCAGTAGTCCCCGGGACAGGGCCTATGGCTACACCTTC; CDR3: CASSPRDRAYGYTF
D: -; size: -; V: TRBV3-1/TRBV3-2; J: TRBJ2-6; DNA: TGTGCCAGCAGCCAAGCCGGGGCTGGGGCCAACGTCCTGACTTTC; CDR3: CASSQAGAGANVLTF
D: -; size: -; V: TRBV2; J: TRBJ2-2; DNA: TGTGCCAGCAGTGACTCAGGTAGTCGACCGAACACCGGGGAGCTGTTTTTT; CDR3: CASSDSGSRPNTGELFF
D: TRBD1; size: few; V: TRBV7-2; J: TRBJ1-1; DNA: TGTGCCAGCAGCTTCCGGGACAGAAATGGAGAAGCTTTCTTT; CDR3: CASSFRDRNGEAFF
D: TRBD1; size: -; V: TRBV27; J: TRBJ2-7; DNA: TGTGCCAGCAGTTTCTCCAGGGGGATCTCCTACGAGCAGTACTTC; CDR3: CASSFSRGISYEQYF
D: -; size: once; V: TRBV28; J: TRBJ2-1; DNA: TGTGCCAGCAGTTTTCTGGACAGAAACTACAATGAGCAGTTCTTC; CDR3: CASSFLDRNYNEQFF
D: TRBD1; size: -; V: TRBV7-2; J: TRBJ1-2; DNA: TGTGCCAGCAGCGCGACAGGGTCAAGCTATGGCTACACCTTC; CDR3: CASSATGSSYGYTF
D: TRBD1; size: -; V: TRBV5-6; J: TRBJ1-2; DNA: TGTGCCAGCAGCGGGACAGGGGGCCTTTTCTATGGCTACACCTTC; CDR3: CASSGTGGLFYGYTF
D: -; size: -; V: TRBV3-1/TRBV3-2; J: TRBJ2-5; DNA: TGTGCCAGCAGCCAGTTAGGGGTGAATGGAGAGACCCAGTACTTC; CDR3: CASSQLGVNGETQYF
D: TRBD2; size: -; V: TRBV19; J: TRBJ2-7; DNA: TGTGCCAGTAGTGCGAGAGCCAACAACGGGAGGTACGAGCAGTACTTC; CDR3: CASSARANNGRYEQYF
D: TRBD1; size: once; V: TRBV6-5; J: TRBJ2-7; DNA: TGTGCCAGCAGCCCCGGGACAGGGCTCGACGAGCAGTACTTC; CDR3: CASSPGTGLDEQYF
D: TRBD2; size: -; V: TRBV20-1; J: TRBJ2-5; DNA: TGCAGTGCTAGTTGGACTAGGCAAGAGACCCAGTACTTC; CDR3: CSASWTRQETQYF
D: -; size: -; V: TRBV27; J: TRBJ2-7; DNA: TGTGCCAGCAGTTTATCGAGAGGGCCCTCCTACGAGCAGTACTTC; CDR3: CASSLSRGPSYEQYF
D: TRBD2; size: -; V: TRBV7-7; J: TRBJ2-1; DNA: TGTGCTAGCAGCAGCTCGGCGGGAGCTACCTACAATGAGCAGTTCTTC; CDR3: CASSSSAGATYNEQFF
D: TRBD1; size: -; V: TRBV29-1; J: TRBJ2-1; DNA: TGCAGCGTTTATGGGACAGGGTTCCACAATGAGCAGTTCTTC; CDR3: CSVYGTGFHNEQFF
D: TRBD1; size: -; V: TRBV5-8; J: TRBJ2-7; DNA: TGTGCCAGCATCGGGACAGGGGGGTCGACCTACGAGCAGTACTTC; CDR3: CASIGTGGSTYEQYF
D: TRBD2; size: once; V: TRBV19; J: TRBJ2-7; DNA: TGTGCCAGTAGCTCAGCTACTAGCGGGAGAGTTCCCGAGCAGTACTTC; CDR3: CASSSATSGRVPEQYF
D: -; size: -; V: TRBV5-5; J: TRBJ1-2; DNA: TGTGCCAGCAGCTTTTCTGTGGGGGACACGGACTATGGCTACACCTTC; CDR3: CASSFSVGDTDYGYTF
D: TRBD2; size: -; V: TRBV5-1; J: TRBJ2-1; DNA: TGCGCCAGCAGCTCACTAGCGGAACGGATCTACAATGAGCAGTTCTTC; CDR3: CASSSLAERIYNEQFF
D: TRBD1; size: once; V: TRBV27; J: TRBJ1-5; DNA: TGTGCCAGCAGTCGACGACAGGGGGCGGGCTTTCAGCCCCAGCATTTT; CDR3: CASSRRQGAGFQPQHF